This entry features one TCR beta chain sequence. Data came from immunoSEQ multiplex PCR; TCRdb stores just in-frame clones and leaves some out. Here the sample spans tens of thousands of clones, less than 95% being singletons. This CDR3 contains 15 residues. The germline V and J ends were trimmed by 1 base and 0 bases, with 10 bases remaining between them. CDR1 and CDR2 from the germline V gene are SGHNT and YYREEE (reference sequence). This entry belongs to a study of blood T cell repertoires in COVID-19. V usage is TRBV5-4 and J usage is TRBJ2-5; the D gene is possibly TRBD1 (6 bases). The sequence was collected from a man aged 50 to 60 with acute or convalescent COVID-19. Sequenced sample: peripheral blood. The CDR3 region has the DNA TGTGCCAGCAGCTTGCTAGGACAGTACCAAGAGACCCAGTACTTC. Translated, it gives CASSLLGQYQETQYF.